These T cell receptor beta chains were read from a single sample in a study of read filtering for tumor transcriptome and immune sequencing. TCRdb fed the reads into MiXCR, producing one record per CDR3 protein. The table includes more than 70,000 distinct CDR3 sequences, roughly 21% detected once. Sequences were obtained from a population of CD138-negative cells sorted from bone marrow. The receptors originated from a donor at least 40 years old with multiple myeloma. Each CDR3 is given with its conserved first and last residue. A D gene is named only where the DNA matches it firmly. Some rows mark clone size as missing; the rest say once, few, many or name a class of expanded clone.

V	J	size	D	DNA	CDR3
TRBV28	TRBJ2-1	many	.	TGTGCCAGCGAGGGAGACAGTGCCTACAATGAGCAGTTCTTC	CASEGDSAYNEQFF
TRBV4-1	TRBJ2-5	many	.	TGCGCCAGCAGAGGCGTCGGGGAGACCCAGTACTTC	CASRGVGETQYF
TRBV5-1	TRBJ2-1	many	.	TGCGCCAGCAGCTCGCCCTTCGAGACAGGAGCCTACAATGAGCAGTTCTTC	CASSSPFETGAYNEQFF
TRBV5-1	TRBJ2-2	many	TRBD1	TGCGCCAGTATGACAGGGAGTCACACCGGGGAGCTGTTTTTT	CASMTGSHTGELFF
TRBV11-1	TRBJ2-1	.	TRBD2	TGTGCCAGCAGCTTATTGGGGACTAGCGGGGGAAGCAATGAGCAGTTCTTC	CASSLLGTSGGSNEQFF
TRBV7-9	TRBJ2-3	many	.	TGTGCCAGCAGCTTAGGGGGTCGGTCCACAGATACGCAGTATTTT	CASSLGGRSTDTQYF
TRBV6-1	TRBJ1-3	.	.	TGTGCCGCGACACAGGGATACTCTGGAAACACCATATATTTT	CAATQGYSGNTIYF
TRBV2	TRBJ1-5	few	.	TGTGCCAGCAGTGCCTCCAATCAGCCCCAGCATTTT	CASSASNQPQHF
TRBV28	TRBJ1-1	many	.	TGTGCCAGCAGTATTGGACAATCAGAAGCTTTCTTT	CASSIGQSEAFF
TRBV29-1	TRBJ2-1	many	TRBD1	TGCAGCGTTTCCGGGACAGGGTCCTACAATGAGCAGTTCTTC	CSVSGTGSYNEQFF
TRBV28	TRBJ1-2	many	.	TGTGCCAGCAGGGTACAGGTTAACTATGGCTACACCTTC	CASRVQVNYGYTF
TRBV3-1	TRBJ2-1	many	.	TGTGCCAGCAGCCAAGGGAGTTACGGCTTATACAATGAGCAGTTCTTC	CASSQGSYGLYNEQFF
TRBV20-1	TRBJ2-7	many	.	TGCAGTGCCGAGGACGGGGACTCCTACGAGCAGTACTTC	CSAEDGDSYEQYF
TRBV29-1	TRBJ2-7	.	.	TGCAGCGTTGTGGTAGGGCTCTCCTACGAGCAGTACTTC	CSVVVGLSYEQYF
TRBV5-1	TRBJ2-4	.	.	TGCGCCAGCAGCTTAGAACCCCAAAACATTCAGTACTTC	CASSLEPQNIQYF
TRBV6-6	TRBJ2-2	many	TRBD2	TGTGCCAGCAGTTCCCCACTAGCGGGGGGGCGGCGCACCGGGGAGCTGTTTTTT	CASSSPLAGGRRTGELFF
TRBV7-9	TRBJ2-1	.	.	TGTGCCAGCAGGCAAAGTTACGATGAGCAGTTCTTC	CASRQSYDEQFF
TRBV20-1	TRBJ2-7	many	TRBD1	TGCAGTGCTACCTCCGGGACAGGGCGCTACGAGCAGTACTTC	CSATSGTGRYEQYF
TRBV29-1	TRBJ2-3	many	.	TGCAGCGTTAACGCTGTCGCTAGCACAGATACGCAGTATTTT	CSVNAVASTDTQYF
TRBV12-3/TRBV12-4	TRBJ2-2	many	.	TGTGCCAGCACCCTAGGAGGGGGCCTCACCGGGGAGCTGTTTTTT	CASTLGGGLTGELFF
TRBV29-1	TRBJ1-2	.	.	TGCAGCGTTGGACCGGAGTTTGGCTACACCTTC	CSVGPEFGYTF
TRBV28	TRBJ2-1	.	.	TGTGCCAGCAGTCCCCCGTCACGCACCGAGCAGTCCTTC	CASSPPSRTEQSF
TRBV4-2	TRBJ2-4	.	TRBD1	TGTGCCAGCAGCTTACCCCTTACCGGGACAGGGGATGGAAACATTCAGTACTTC	CASSLPLTGTGDGNIQYF
TRBV7-8	TRBJ1-5	.	.	TGTGCCAGCAGCACTCAAGGTCAGCCCCAGCATTTT	CASSTQGQPQHF
TRBV19	TRBJ1-5	few	TRBD1	TGTGCCAGTAGTAAGGCCGGGGGACAGCGCAATCAGCCCCAGCATTTT	CASSKAGGQRNQPQHF
TRBV7-2	TRBJ2-5	.	.	TGTGCCAGCAGCTTAGCGGGGGGCGTGGAGACCCAGTACTTC	CASSLAGGVETQYF
TRBV7-9	TRBJ2-1	.	.	TGTGCCAGCGGACTCCTAATTTCCTACGATGAGCAGTTCTTC	CASGLLISYDEQFF